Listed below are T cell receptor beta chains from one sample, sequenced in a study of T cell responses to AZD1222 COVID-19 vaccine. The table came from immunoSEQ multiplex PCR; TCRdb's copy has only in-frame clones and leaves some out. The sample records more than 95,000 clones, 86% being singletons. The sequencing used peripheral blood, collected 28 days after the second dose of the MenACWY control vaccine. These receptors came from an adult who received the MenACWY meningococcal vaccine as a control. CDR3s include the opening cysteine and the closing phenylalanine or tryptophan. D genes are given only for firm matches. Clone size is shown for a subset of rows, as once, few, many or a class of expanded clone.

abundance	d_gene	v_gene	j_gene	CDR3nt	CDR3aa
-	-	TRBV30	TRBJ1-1	TGTGCCTGGAGTGGGGCGCTGATGAACACTGAAGCTTTCTTT	CAWSGALMNTEAFF
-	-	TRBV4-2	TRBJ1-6	TGTGCCAGCAGCCAAGAAGGTTCAAGGGCAGGGTCACCCCTCCACTTT	CASSQEGSRAGSPLHF
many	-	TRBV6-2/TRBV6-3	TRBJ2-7	TGTGCCAGCAGCAACGGATTCTCCTACGAGCAGTACTTC	CASSNGFSYEQYF
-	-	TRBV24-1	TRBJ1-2	TGTGCCACCCAAGGAAGCGGTGATGGCTACACCTTC	CATQGSGDGYTF
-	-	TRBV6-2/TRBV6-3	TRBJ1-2	TGTGCCAGCAGTTACTCAGCGGCGAACAGCTACACCTTC	CASSYSAANSYTF
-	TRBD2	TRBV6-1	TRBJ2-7	TGTGCCAGCAGTGATTCGGGACTAATTGGGTGGGAGCAGTACTTC	CASSDSGLIGWEQYF
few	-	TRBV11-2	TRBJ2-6	TGTGCCAGCAGCCGGGAAGCGGGTTATTCTGGGGCCAACGTCCTGACTTTC	CASSREAGYSGANVLTF
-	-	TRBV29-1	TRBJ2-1	TGCAGCGTTGAAGTCCCCCTCGGCCGGTCCTACAATGAGCAGTTCTTC	CSVEVPLGRSYNEQFF
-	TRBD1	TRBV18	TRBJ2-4	TGTGCCAGCTCACCCCGAGGGACAGATAGAAACATTCAGTACTTC	CASSPRGTDRNIQYF
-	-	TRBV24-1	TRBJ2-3	TGTGCCACCAGTGAATGGTCCGAAACAGATACGCAGTATTTT	CATSEWSETDTQYF
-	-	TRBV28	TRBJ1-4	TGTGCCAGCAGTTCACACAATGAAAAACTGTTTTTT	CASSSHNEKLFF
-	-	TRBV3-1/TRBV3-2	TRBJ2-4	TGTGCCAGCAGCCAAGGGTCACTGCTAGCCAAAAACATTCAGTACTTC	CASSQGSLLAKNIQYF
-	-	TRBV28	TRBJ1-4	TGTGCCAGCAGAACTCACAGGGTTGCGTCTAATGAAAAACTGTTTTTT	CASRTHRVASNEKLFF
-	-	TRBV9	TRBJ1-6	TGTGCCAGCAGCGAAGCAGGGTTATCGAATTCACCCCTCCACTTT	CASSEAGLSNSPLHF
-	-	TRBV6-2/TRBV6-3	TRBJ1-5	TGTGCCAGCAGTTACTCGGGAAGACAGCCCCAGCATTTT	CASSYSGRQPQHF
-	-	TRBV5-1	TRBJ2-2	TGCGCCAGCAGCTTGCCCAACACCGGGGAGCTGTTTTTT	CASSLPNTGELFF
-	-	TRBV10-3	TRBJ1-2	TGTGCCATCAGTGAGTCGAGAGGGGGTAAGAACTATGGCTACACCTTC	CAISESRGGKNYGYTF
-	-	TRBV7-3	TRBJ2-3	TGTGCCAGCAGCTTACGGTCTAGCACAGATACGCAGTATTTT	CASSLRSSTDTQYF
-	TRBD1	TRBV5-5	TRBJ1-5	TGTGCCAGCAGACCTTCCGACAGGGGCTATAGCAATCAGCCCCAGCATTTT	CASRPSDRGYSNQPQHF
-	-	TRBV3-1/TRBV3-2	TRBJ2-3	TGTGCCAGCAGTCCCCCCGGGGGCCACACAGATACGCAGTATTTT	CASSPPGGHTDTQYF
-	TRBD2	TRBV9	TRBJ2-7	TGTGCCAGCAGCGTCTTTTCTAGCGGGGGAATAGACGAGCAGTACTTC	CASSVFSSGGIDEQYF
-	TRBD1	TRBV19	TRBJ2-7	TGTGCCAGTTCAAGGACAGGTAAAAACTACGAGCAGTACTTC	CASSRTGKNYEQYF
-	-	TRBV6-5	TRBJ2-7	TGTGCCAGCAGTTCGACAGTCCCCTACGAGCAGTACTTC	CASSSTVPYEQYF
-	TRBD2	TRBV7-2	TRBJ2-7	TGTGCCAGCAGCCGGACGGGCGGGGGGGCCTCCTACGAGCAGTACTTC	CASSRTGGGASYEQYF
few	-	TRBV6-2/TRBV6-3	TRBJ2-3	TGTGCCAGCAGTTCAATTAACAGGGCCCTAGGCACGCAGTATTTT	CASSSINRALGTQYF
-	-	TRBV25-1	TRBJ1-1	TGTGCCAGCGGGAGTTTGGCAGAGAACACTGAAGCTTTCTTT	CASGSLAENTEAFF
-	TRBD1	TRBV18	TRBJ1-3	TGTGCCAGCTCACCACCGGGACAGAACTCTGGAAACACCATATATTTT	CASSPPGQNSGNTIYF
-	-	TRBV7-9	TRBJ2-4	TGTGCCAGCAGCCTCCGGCCCGGACAGTCAGGGGCCAAAAACATTCAGTACTTC	CASSLRPGQSGAKNIQYF
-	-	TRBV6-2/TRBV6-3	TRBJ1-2	TGTGCCAGCAGTTACGGGCCTTATGGCTACACCTTC	CASSYGPYGYTF
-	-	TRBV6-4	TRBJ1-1	TGTGCCAGCAGTGAACAGGGAAACACTGAAGCTTTCTTT	CASSEQGNTEAFF
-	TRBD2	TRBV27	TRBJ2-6	TGTGCCAGCAGTTTAGTGTCGGGGGGGTGGTCTGGGGCCAACGTCCTGACTTTC	CASSLVSGGWSGANVLTF
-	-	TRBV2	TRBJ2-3	TGTGCCAGCAGGTGGATTGGAGATACGCAGTATTTT	CASRWIGDTQYF
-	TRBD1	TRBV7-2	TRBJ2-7	TGTGCCAGCAGCTTAGTGGGGACAGGGGGCCACGAGCAGTACTTC	CASSLVGTGGHEQYF
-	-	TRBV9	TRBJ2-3	TGTGCCAGCAGCGTAGCAGGGTCCAGCACAGATACGCAGTATTTT	CASSVAGSSTDTQYF
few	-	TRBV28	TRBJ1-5	TGTGCCAGCAGAGATAGCAATCAGCCCCAGCATTTT	CASRDSNQPQHF
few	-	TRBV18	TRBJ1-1	TGTGCCAGCTCACAACGACAAAACAGGGCTAACGGGGGTCACACTGAAGCTTTCTTT	CASSQRQNRANGGHTEAFF
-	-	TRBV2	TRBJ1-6	TGTGCCAGCAGTGAATGGACAGTAAATTCACCCCTCCACTTT	CASSEWTVNSPLHF
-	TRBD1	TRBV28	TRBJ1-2	TGTGCCAGCAGGCCACAGGGGAGCTATGGCTACACCTTC	CASRPQGSYGYTF
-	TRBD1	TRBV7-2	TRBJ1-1	TGTGCCAGCAGCTTAGCACAGGGGGCCACTGAAGCTTTCTTT	CASSLAQGATEAFF
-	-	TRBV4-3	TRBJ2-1	TGCGCCAGCAGCCAAGAACGCTACAATGAGCAGTTCTTC	CASSQERYNEQFF
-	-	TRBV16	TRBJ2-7	TGTGCCAGCAGCCAATCTGGGACAAGGCAGTACTTC	CASSQSGTRQYF
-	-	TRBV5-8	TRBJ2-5	TGTGCCAGCAGCTTAGTTCCGCAGGAGACCCAGTACTTC	CASSLVPQETQYF
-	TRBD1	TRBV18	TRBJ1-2	TGTGCCAGCTCACCGGTCTTGCAGGGGGGGTCGGGCTACACCTTC	CASSPVLQGGSGYTF
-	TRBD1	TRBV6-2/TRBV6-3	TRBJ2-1	TGTGCCAGCAGTTACTGGGACAGAGATTGGGATGAGCAGTTCTTC	CASSYWDRDWDEQFF
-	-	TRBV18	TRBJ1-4	TGTGCCAGCTCACCACAAAAACAAGTAGAAAAACTGTTTTTT	CASSPQKQVEKLFF
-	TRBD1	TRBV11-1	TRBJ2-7	TGTGCCAGCAGCTTAGAAGGGACAGCCGCCTACGAGCAGTACTTC	CASSLEGTAAYEQYF
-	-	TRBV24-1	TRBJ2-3	TGTGCCACCAGTCAAGGGAACACAGATACGCAGTATTTT	CATSQGNTDTQYF
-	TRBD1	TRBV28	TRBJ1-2	TGTGCCAGCAGTTTGAGGGTAGGACAGGGGGCATTCGGGTATGGCTACACCTTC	CASSLRVGQGAFGYGYTF
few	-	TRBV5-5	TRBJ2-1	TGTGCCAGCAGCTTATACGGGGGCCCCACCGAGCAGTTCTTC	CASSLYGGPTEQFF
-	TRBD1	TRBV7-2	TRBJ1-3	TGTGCCAGCAGCCCGGCAGGGGGTTCTGGAAACACCATATATTTT	CASSPAGGSGNTIYF
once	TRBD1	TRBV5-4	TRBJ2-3	TGTGCCAGCAGCTTGGTCGGTTGGGACAGGGATACAGATACGCAGTATTTT	CASSLVGWDRDTDTQYF
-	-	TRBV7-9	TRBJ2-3	TGTGCCAGCAGCCCCAAAATCGGGACGGTCACAGATACGCAGTATTTT	CASSPKIGTVTDTQYF
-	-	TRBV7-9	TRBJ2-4	TGTGCCAGCAGCTTACAGGGAACCAAAAACATTCAGTACTTC	CASSLQGTKNIQYF
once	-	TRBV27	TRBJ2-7	TGTGCCAGCAGTTTATGGGCAGGGGGGGGAAGCTACGAGCAGTACTTC	CASSLWAGGGSYEQYF
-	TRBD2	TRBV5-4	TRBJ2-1	TGTGCCTACTCAGGGCTAGCGGGGGCTATTAGAGACAATGAGCAGTTCTTC	CAYSGLAGAIRDNEQFF
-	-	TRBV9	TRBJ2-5	TGTGCCAGCAGCGTAGGACCGGGGCTACAAGAGACCCAGTACTTC	CASSVGPGLQETQYF